The 13 T cell receptor beta chains in this list originate from one sample, sequenced in a study of blood T cell repertoires in COVID-19 (dated by TCRdb to the early 2020s). Receptor libraries were prepared by the immunoSEQ multiplex PCR assay. Here the immuneACCESS table is served through TCRdb, limited to in-frame sequences with V and J called. Missing clones are a known gap in these copies; in checked studies unresolved V genes cover under half, and the rest lacks a known reason. Across this sample there are 240,000 or so clones, with about 80% seen only once. The top ten constitute approximately 9.4% of the sample. Sequencing was performed on peripheral blood. Every receptor here comes from a woman aged 80 or over with acute or convalescent COVID-19.

Regarding this clone: The junction and the germline gene differ at one end; a read error may be behind it. The chain couples TRBV5-4 to TRBJ2-7; unclear D gene. The CDR3 covers 14 residues. Germline CDR1 is SGHNT and CDR2 is YYREEE (reference sequence). This chain's CDR3 is CASSLEPRQAPPDF. CDR3 nucleotide sequence: TGTGCCAGCAGCTTAGAGCCTCGGCAGGCCCCTCCGGACTTC.

V usage is TRBV7-8 and J usage is TRBJ2-7; 10 nucleotides align to TRBD1. This CDR3 is 15 amino acids long. CDR1 and CDR2 from the germline V gene are SGHVS and FQNEAQ. V gave up 2 bases and J gave up 2 bases; unmatched junction bases: 3. The CDR3 nucleotides read TGTGCCAGCAGCTTAAGGGACAGGGGAGCCTACGAGCAGTACTTC. This translates into CASSLRDRGAYEQYF.

The genes are TRBV10-1 and TRBJ1-3, with a possible D match to TRBD1 (6 bases). The CDR3 is 16 residues long. Trimming shortened V by 8 bases and J by 2 bases, and 19 bases separated the two germline ends. The V gene's germline CDR1 is WNHNN and CDR2 SYGVQD (reference sequence). The CDR3 spells CASAATKGVTGNTIYF. DNA of the CDR3: TGCGCCAGCGCAGCGACGAAGGGGGTTACTGGAAACACCATATATTTT.

The chain employs TRBV28 and TRBJ2-7; D possibly corresponds to TRBD1 (5 bases). With 5 bases removed from V and 0 bases from J, the gap between germline ends came to 17 bases. Germline CDR1 is MDHEN and CDR2 is SYDVKM. This CDR3 is built from 16 residues. CDR3 region: CASSTHGQGTSYEQYF. The CDR3 DNA is TGTGCCAGCAGTACTCATGGGCAGGGCACCTCCTACGAGCAGTACTTC.

The chain joins TRBV5-1 to TRBJ1-1; the match to TRBD1 covers 7 bases. With 0 bases clipped from V and 3 bases from J, the junction kept 2 bases outside the gene matches. The CDR3 extends over 14 amino acids. Per germline, CDR1 SGHRS and CDR2 YFSETQ. The CDR3 loop reads CASSLARGDTEAFF. The DNA of the CDR3 is TGCGCCAGCAGCTTGGCCAGGGGGGACACTGAAGCTTTCTTT.

V is TRBV23-1 and J is TRBJ2-5; TRBD1 aligns across 8 bases. TRBV23-1 is filed as an ORF, its function uncertain. J was trimmed by 5 bases and V by 0 bases; bases with no gene match: 11. The CDR3 covers 17 residues. The chain's CDR3 is CASSQSVQRQGSETQYF. The DNA of the CDR3 is TGCGCCAGCAGTCAATCGGTTCAGCGACAGGGGAGCGAGACCCAGTACTTC.

The chain uses TRBV9 and TRBJ2-5; D possibly corresponds to TRBD1 (5 bases). V gave up 0 bases and J gave up 5 bases, with 17 bases separating them. This CDR3 spans 16 amino acids. Germline values: CDR1 SGDLS, CDR2 YYNGEE. The CDR3 coding sequence is TGTGCCAGCAGCGTAGGGACGCAGGGCGGTGGGGAGACCCAGTACTTC. This translates into CASSVGTQGGGETQYF.

The chain uses TRBV6-6 and TRBJ2-7, with D tentatively TRBD1 (6 bases). Trimming stripped 4 bases from V and 3 bases from J, with 13 bases between. The CDR3 runs to 14 residues. Germline V gene lookup returns CDR1 MNHNY and CDR2 SVGAGI (reference sequence). CDR3 region: CASSSPGENYEQYF. CDR3 coding DNA: TGTGCCAGCAGTTCTCCAGGGGAGAACTACGAGCAGTACTTC.

V and J are TRBV3-1 (or the pseudogene TRBV3-2) and TRBJ1-3, with 7 bases matching TRBD1. CDR3 size: 16 residues. Germline V CDR1 and CDR2: LGHDT, YNNKEL (reference sequence). Losses at the gene ends were 4 bases for V and 0 bases for J; bases not matched to a gene: 6. DNA of the CDR3: TGTGCCAGCAGCCCTCCCGGGACAGTCTCTGGAAACACCATATATTTT. It yields the protein CASSPPGTVSGNTIYF.

The rearrangement uses TRBV25-1 and TRBJ2-5; D might be TRBD1 (6 bases). The CDR3 is made up of 17 amino acids. Trimming pared 0 bases from V and 5 bases from J, leaving 19 bases between. Germline CDR1 reads MGHDK; CDR2 reads SYGVNS. The CDR3 is CASSEYGGRSVYETQYF. CDR3 coding DNA: TGTGCCAGCAGTGAATATGGGGGCCGGAGTGTTTACGAGACCCAGTACTTC.

This clone appeared once. V and J are TRBV6-5 and TRBJ2-7; D ambiguous. The V gene lost 2 bases and the J gene lost 0 bases, with 14 bases spanning the gap. The CDR3 has 16 amino acids. Germline CDR1 is MNHEY and CDR2 is SVGAGI. This CDR3 is CASSYALSPSSYEQYF. Written as DNA, the CDR3 is TGTGCCAGCAGTTACGCATTGTCCCCGAGCTCCTACGAGCAGTACTTC.

The CDR3 nucleotides read TGTGCCACCAGTGGTCCCGGGAATCTCTACGAGCAGTACTTC. This translates into CATSGPGNLYEQYF. This chain links TRBV24-1 with TRBJ2-7; a possible D gene is TRBD2 (5 bases). This CDR3 is built from 14 residues. Germline-derived CDR1 and CDR2 are KGHDR and SFDVKD. V gave up 5 bases and J gave up 3 bases, with 13 bases separating them.

This clone has a single count. The chain employs TRBV10-3 and TRBJ1-5; D is possibly TRBD1 (6 bases). The V end lost 3 bases, the J end lost 0 bases, and 15 bases lay between the germline ends. Germline CDR1 ENHRY, CDR2 SYGVKD. There are 17 residues in the CDR3. CDR3 protein: CAISETPTGTSNQPQHF. CDR3 bases: TGTGCCATCAGTGAAACCCCAACAGGGACTAGCAATCAGCCCCAGCATTTT.